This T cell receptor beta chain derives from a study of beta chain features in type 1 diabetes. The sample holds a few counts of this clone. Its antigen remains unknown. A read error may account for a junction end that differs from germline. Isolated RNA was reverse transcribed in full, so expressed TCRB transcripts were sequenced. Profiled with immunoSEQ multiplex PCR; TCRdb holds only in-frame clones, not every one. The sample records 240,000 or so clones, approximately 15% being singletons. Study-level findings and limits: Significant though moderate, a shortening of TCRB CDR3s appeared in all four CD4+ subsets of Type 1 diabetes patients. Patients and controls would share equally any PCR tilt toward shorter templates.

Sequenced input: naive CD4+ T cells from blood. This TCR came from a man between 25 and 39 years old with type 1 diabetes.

DNA of the CDR3: TGTGCCTGGAGTGTGGCCGTGGACTATACTAAGTATGGCTACACCTTC. This gives the protein CAWSVAVDYTKYGYTF. The chain employs TRBV30 and TRBJ1-2; D gene uncertain. CDR1 and CDR2 (germline): GTSNPN, SVGIG (reference sequence). The CDR3 sequence is 16 residues long.